A single sample gave rise to the 5 T cell receptor beta chains below, sequenced in a study of T-cell reconstitution after alpha-beta-depleted transplantation in children. Unique molecular identifiers featured in how the TCRbeta library was prepared. One entry per CDR3 protein, called by TCRdb with MiXCR from the PCR reads. The table has around 450,000 distinct CDR3 sequences, over 9.5% seen once. The source material was PBMCs, sampled before TCRalphabeta/CD19-depleted stem cell transplant. Every receptor here comes from a child younger than 10 with inherited bone marrow failure, due to receive a stem cell transplant.

This sequence joins TRBV9 and TRBJ2-7; TRBD2 might be the D (5 bases). CDR1 is SGDLS, CDR2 YYNGEE, per germline. The CDR3 consists of 15 residues. V was cut by 3 bases and J by 4 bases, with 17 bases left in between. The CDR3 sequence: CASSANFGNGYEQYF. Written as DNA, the CDR3 is TGTGCCAGCAGCGCCAACTTCGGGAACGGGTACGAGCAGTACTTC.

This chain joins TRBV11-2 and TRBJ2-1; D not resolved. V dropped 2 bases and J dropped 15 bases, with 14 bases sitting between them. Germline V gives CDR1 SGHAT, CDR2 FQNNGV. The CDR3 is made up of 12 amino acids. CDR3 region: CASSLIADLLFF. CDR3 in DNA: TGTGCCAGCAGCTTAATAGCCGACCTATTGTTCTTC.

V is TRBV7-2 and J is TRBJ2-5; unclear D gene. The CDR3 consists of 14 residues. V lost 5 bases and J 4 bases, leaving 14 bases between the germline ends. Germline lookup yields CDR1 SGHTA and CDR2 FQGNSA. The CDR3 DNA reads as TGTGCCAGCAGCCCCAGGTCCCTAAGAGAGACCCAGTACTTC. Translation: CASSPRSLRETQYF.

The rearrangement joins TRBV6-1 to TRBJ2-2, with D perhaps TRBD1 (5 bases). The CDR3 has 16 residues. Germline-derived CDR1 and CDR2 are MNHNS and SASEGT. Deletions cut 4 bases from V and 3 bases from J, with 15 bases between. CDR3 bases: TGTGCCAGCAGTGGTAGGAAAGGGGTTCACACCGGGGAGCTGTTTTTT. Protein product: CASSGRKGVHTGELFF.

This clonotype was seen at least ten times. The chain carries TRBV20-1 and TRBJ2-2; 7 bases are shared with TRBD2. V gave up 4 bases and J gave up 0 bases; unmatched junction bases: 8. CDR3 length: 16 residues. The germline V gene encodes CDR1 DFQATT and CDR2 SNEGSKA (reference sequence). CDR3 sequence reads: CSAKSPSGTNTGELFF. For the CDR3, the DNA is TGCAGTGCTAAATCCCCTAGCGGTACGAACACCGGGGAGCTGTTTTTT.